This is a list of T cell receptor beta chains from one sample in a study of cytomegalovirus exposure and HLA in healthy donors. Assay: immunoSEQ multiplex PCR; the TCRdb copy retains only in-frame clones and omits some. Of over 200,000 clones in the sample, approximately 90% were seen once. The specimen was PBMCs. Receptors originate from a woman under 30 in good health and CMV-seronegative. Each CDR3 is given with its conserved first and last residue. D genes are given only for firm matches. Clone size is not always given. Where it is, it says once, few, many or a class for expanded clones.

>TRBV29-1|TRBJ2-7|once|TRBD1
TGCAGCGTTACCCGGGACAGGGGGCCTTACGAGCAGTACTTC
CSVTRDRGPYEQYF
>TRBV10-1|TRBJ2-1|NA|NA
TGCGCCAGCAGTGAGTCCCCAGCGCAGCCCTACAATGAGCAGTTCTTC
CASSESPAQPYNEQFF
>TRBV11-2|TRBJ2-1|once|NA
TGTGCCAGCAGCTTAGGGGGAGGCTCCTACAATGAGCAGTTCTTC
CASSLGGGSYNEQFF
>TRBV4-1|TRBJ2-1|NA|TRBD2
TGCGCCAGCAGCCAAGTAGCGGGGGGCTCCTACAATGAGCAGTTCTTC
CASSQVAGGSYNEQFF
>TRBV7-2|TRBJ1-5|NA|TRBD1
TGTGCCAGCAGCCTGGGACAGGGGGCTCGGCAGCCCCAGCATTTT
CASSLGQGARQPQHF
>TRBV7-2|TRBJ2-1|NA|TRBD1
TGTGCCAGCAGCCGGGTCGGGACAGGGACCTACAATGAGCAGTTCTTC
CASSRVGTGTYNEQFF
>TRBV5-5|TRBJ2-7|NA|TRBD1
TGTGCCAGCAGCTTGGCTACCGTCCGTGACAGGGTTATGCACGAGCAGTACTTC
CASSLATVRDRVMHEQYF
>TRBV7-9|TRBJ2-7|NA|TRBD1
TGTGCCAGCAGCTTAGATGACACCGAGGGGACAGGGGGAGGCGAGCAGTACTTC
CASSLDDTEGTGGGEQYF
>TRBV2|TRBJ1-4|NA|NA
TGTGCCAGCAGGGAGGGTTTACCTTCTATAGAAAAACTGTTTTTT
CASREGLPSIEKLFF
>TRBV7-8|TRBJ1-2|NA|NA
TGTGCCAGCAGCACCCGTACTCGGGACGGGGGGTTTGGCTACACCTTC
CASSTRTRDGGFGYTF
>TRBV7-9|TRBJ1-4|NA|TRBD1
TGTGCCAGCAGCTTGCCGAGACAGGGGGCCTCAACTAATGAAAAACTGTTTTTT
CASSLPRQGASTNEKLFF
>TRBV25-1|TRBJ2-1|NA|TRBD2
TGTGCCAGCAGTGTGGCTAGCGGGAACAATGAGCAGTTCTTC
CASSVASGNNEQFF
>TRBV6-1|TRBJ1-6|NA|NA
TGTGCCAGCAGTGAAATGTCGGGTTCACCCCTCCACTTT
CASSEMSGSPLHF
>TRBV5-4|TRBJ2-3|NA|NA
TGTGCCAGCAGCTTGGTGGCGGGACCGTCAGATACGCAGTATTTT
CASSLVAGPSDTQYF
>TRBV9|TRBJ2-7|NA|TRBD1
TGTGCCAGCAGCGAAAGACAGGGGATGCCCTACGAGCAGTACTTC
CASSERQGMPYEQYF
>TRBV15|TRBJ2-1|NA|TRBD1
TGTGCCACCAGCAGAGACAGACAGGGACGCGATGAGCAGTTCTTC
CATSRDRQGRDEQFF
>TRBV6-1|TRBJ2-5|NA|TRBD2
TGTGCCAGCAGTGAAGTCCGACTAGCGGGGGGGCTGGAGACCCAGTACTTC
CASSEVRLAGGLETQYF
>TRBV5-8|TRBJ1-2|NA|NA
TGTGCCAGCACCATCGATATCAGGAGCTACACCTTC
CASTIDIRSYTF
>TRBV5-6|TRBJ1-5|NA|NA
TGTGCCAGCAGCCTTTTCAGGGGTGGAATTACTCAGCCCCAGCATTTT
CASSLFRGGITQPQHF
>TRBV6-5|TRBJ2-1|few|TRBD2
TGTGCCAGCACCCAATGGGGACTAGCGGGAAATGAGCAGTTCTTC
CASTQWGLAGNEQFF
>TRBV19|TRBJ2-1|NA|TRBD1
TGTGCCAGTAACAGGGGGCGCGGGACCAGCTCCTACAATGAGCAGTTCTTC
CASNRGRGTSSYNEQFF
>TRBV19|TRBJ2-7|NA|TRBD1
TGTGCCAGTAGTATTTGGGGACAGGGCCACGAGCAGTACTTC
CASSIWGQGHEQYF
>TRBV6-5|TRBJ1-3|NA|NA
TGTGCCAGCACCTTAGAGCCGACAGACCGAAACACCATATATTTT
CASTLEPTDRNTIYF
>TRBV5-4|TRBJ2-2|NA|TRBD2
TGTGCCAGCAGCTTGGGCGGGGGGGCGGACACCGGGGAGCTGTTTTTT
CASSLGGGADTGELFF
>TRBV5-1|TRBJ2-3|NA|TRBD1
TGCGCCAGCAGCTTTGAAGGACAGGGCCTGACAGATACGCAGTATTTT
CASSFEGQGLTDTQYF
>TRBV4-1|TRBJ1-5|NA|NA
TGCGCCAGCAGCCAAGAAACAGGGTGGCAGCCCCAGCATTTT
CASSQETGWQPQHF
>TRBV4-1|TRBJ2-2|NA|TRBD2
TGCGCCAGCAGCCAAGATACGGCGGGAGTGAGAACCGGGGAGCTGTTTTTT
CASSQDTAGVRTGELFF